This TCR beta chain was sequenced during a study of T cells in localized non-small cell lung cancer. Only in-frame clones appear in the TCRdb table, and some are missing; sequencing was by immunoSEQ multiplex PCR. This sample has some 13,000 clones; around four fifths occur once, and the top ten carry around a fifth. With 7 bases clipped from V and 0 bases from J, the junction kept 10 bases outside the gene matches. The CDR3 is made up of 17 amino acids. Per germline, CDR1 SNHLY and CDR2 FYNNEI. J is TRBJ2-1 and V is TRBV2, with 9 bases matching TRBD2. This specimen consisted of peripheral blood, obtained before any cancer treatment. This TCR came from a male donor at least 60 years old with stage I lung adenocarcinoma. This chain's CDR3 is CASMLASGNPSYNEQFF. The CDR3 DNA follows: TGTGCCAGCATGCTGGCTAGCGGGAATCCCTCCTACAATGAGCAGTTCTTC. Combining the CDR3 with reference TRBV2 and TRBJ2-1 gives the whole variable domain EPEVTQTPSHQVTQMGQEVILRCVPISNHLYFYWYRQILGQKVEFLVSFYNNEISEKSEIFDDQFSVERPDGSNFTLKIRSTKLEDSAMYFCASMLASGNPSYNEQFFGPGTRLTVL.